This T cell receptor (beta chain) was captured by sequencing in a study of blood T cell repertoires in COVID-19. Study overall: The samples span acute and convalescent COVID-19 from the United States, Italy and Spain. From T cells, B-cell-depleted T cells, or PBMCs came the material, which was cDNA or gDNA.

Libraries were prepared by immunoSEQ multiplex PCR; TCRdb keeps only in-frame clonotypes and omits some of them. The table records 150,000 to 200,000 clones, around 90% of them present only once. The germline CDR1 and CDR2 sequences are MGHDK and SYGVNS. V lost 6 bases to trimming and J lost 6 bases; unmatched junction nucleotides: 5. The CDR3 has 14 amino acids. This receptor was taken from a human donor in a cohort sampled during active COVID-19. Specimen: peripheral blood. V usage is TRBV25-1 and J usage is TRBJ1-6, with 7 bases that match TRBD1. CDR3 residues: CASRRDSGNSPLHF. The CDR3 DNA sequence: TGTGCCAGCAGGCGGGACAGCGGTAATTCACCCCTCCACTTT.